Listed below are T cell receptor beta chains from one sample, sequenced in a study of blood T cell repertoires in COVID-19. The protocol was immunoSEQ multiplex PCR, while the TCRdb copy is restricted to in-frame clones and leaves out a portion. The sample carries a few hundred thousand clones, approximately 89% recorded once. Source material: PBMCs or T cells enriched from blood (not recorded which). These receptors originate from a woman younger than 45 who had recovered from COVID-19. CDR3s include the opening cysteine and the closing phenylalanine or tryptophan. Fields, in order: CDR3 length, V gene, clone size, D gene, J gene, CDR3 protein, CDR3 DNA. The D gene is left open where the match is weak. Clone size is not always given. Where it is, it says once, few, many or a class for expanded clones.

>14|TRBV5-1|-|-|TRBJ2-2
CASSLGQGGGELFF
TGCGCCAGCAGCTTGGGGCAGGGAGGCGGGGAGCTGTTTTTT
>14|TRBV7-9|-|-|TRBJ1-2
CASYPDRGDDGYTF
TGTGCCAGCTACCCCGACCGGGGGGACGATGGCTACACCTTC
>15|TRBV13|once|TRBD2|TRBJ2-4
CASSLGLAGSNIQYF
TGTGCCAGCAGCTTGGGACTAGCGGGATCAAACATTCAGTACTTC
>15|TRBV27|-|TRBD1|TRBJ2-1
CASSPSTGLYNEQFF
TGTGCCAGCAGTCCTTCGACAGGGCTTTACAATGAGCAGTTCTTC
>12|TRBV5-5|-|-|TRBJ1-2
CASSLGVWGYTF
TGTGCCAGCAGCTTGGGCGTTTGGGGCTACACCTTC
>14|TRBV27|-|TRBD2|TRBJ2-3
CASSSPGRVDTQYF
TGTGCCAGCAGTTCTCCGGGGAGGGTGGATACGCAGTATTTT
>15|TRBV6-5|-|-|TRBJ2-7
CASSYSSTGRYEQYF
TGTGCCAGCAGTTACTCGAGTACAGGAAGATACGAGCAGTACTTC
>15|TRBV18|few|-|TRBJ1-6
CASSSQNVVRSPLHF
TGTGCCAGCTCCTCACAAAACGTGGTGAGGTCACCCCTCCACTTT
>14|TRBV12-5|few|TRBD1|TRBJ1-5
CASGPGQGSQPQHF
TGTGCTAGTGGTCCGGGACAGGGCTCTCAGCCCCAGCATTTT
>14|TRBV6-5|-|-|TRBJ2-3
CASSLTPYTDTQYF
TGTGCCAGCAGCCTGACTCCTTACACAGATACGCAGTATTTT
>13|TRBV30|-|-|TRBJ2-5
CAWSGGRQETQYF
TGTGCCTGGAGTGGGGGCAGACAAGAGACCCAGTACTTC